A selection of T cell receptor beta chains follows, all from one sample in a study of cytomegalovirus exposure and HLA in healthy donors. Using immunoSEQ multiplex PCR, the repertoire was profiled, and TCRdb retains in-frame clones only, with some absent. This sample yields approximately 99,000 clones, of which approximately 96% are seen a single time; 0.67% belongs to the top ten. The sequencing input was PBMCs. The origin of the receptors is a woman aged 18-30 years in good health and CMV-seronegative. CDR3s include the opening cysteine and the closing phenylalanine or tryptophan. The order of the fields is D gene, CDR3 length, V gene, J gene, clone size, CDR3 DNA, CDR3 protein. A D gene is named only where the DNA matches it firmly. The size entry is marked missing in some rows and otherwise reads once, few, many or a size class.

d_gene: TRBD1
len: 19
v_gene: TRBV28
j_gene: TRBJ1-1
abundance: few
CDR3nt: TGTGCCAGCAGTTTAGTACTCCTAGGACAGGGTGGGGTGAACACTGAAGCTTTCTTT
CDR3aa: CASSLVLLGQGGVNTEAFF

d_gene: .
len: 14
v_gene: TRBV29-1
j_gene: TRBJ2-3
abundance: .
CDR3nt: TGCAGCGTTGAAGATGGCCTCCACCCAGATACGCAGTATTTT
CDR3aa: CSVEDGLHPDTQYF

d_gene: TRBD1
len: 15
v_gene: TRBV7-9
j_gene: TRBJ1-2
abundance: .
CDR3nt: TGTGCCAGCAGACCTAGGACAGGAAAGGGGTATGGCTACACCTTC
CDR3aa: CASRPRTGKGYGYTF

d_gene: .
len: 16
v_gene: TRBV5-1
j_gene: TRBJ2-3
abundance: .
CDR3nt: TGCGCCAGCAGCTTGCGGATGGGGGGTCTAGAAGATACGCAGTATTTT
CDR3aa: CASSLRMGGLEDTQYF

d_gene: TRBD2
len: 14
v_gene: TRBV10-1
j_gene: TRBJ2-3
abundance: .
CDR3nt: TGCGCCAACCTTAGCGGGGGGGCCACAGATACGCAGTATTTT
CDR3aa: CANLSGGATDTQYF

d_gene: .
len: 16
v_gene: TRBV27
j_gene: TRBJ1-2
abundance: .
CDR3nt: TGTGCCAGCAGTTTATCGATAGGAACCCGGGGCTATGGCTACACCTTC
CDR3aa: CASSLSIGTRGYGYTF

d_gene: TRBD1
len: 16
v_gene: TRBV28
j_gene: TRBJ1-5
abundance: .
CDR3nt: TGTGCCAGCGGTTACTCCGGGACAGGGATCAATCAGCCCCAGCATTTT
CDR3aa: CASGYSGTGINQPQHF

d_gene: .
len: 16
v_gene: TRBV6-6
j_gene: TRBJ2-5
abundance: .
CDR3nt: TGTGCCAGCAGTTACGTTGTAAAGGACAACCAAGAGACCCAGTACTTC
CDR3aa: CASSYVVKDNQETQYF

d_gene: TRBD2
len: 17
v_gene: TRBV9
j_gene: TRBJ2-1
abundance: .
CDR3nt: TGTGCCAGCAGCCCCCTTAGGCTAGCGGCGACTTACAATGAGCAGTTCTTC
CDR3aa: CASSPLRLAATYNEQFF

d_gene: TRBD1
len: 15
v_gene: TRBV10-3
j_gene: TRBJ1-1
abundance: .
CDR3nt: TGTGCCATCAGCCGGGACAGGGGGCGGGACACTGAAGCTTTCTTT
CDR3aa: CAISRDRGRDTEAFF

d_gene: TRBD1
len: 20
v_gene: TRBV4-2
j_gene: TRBJ1-5
abundance: .
CDR3nt: TGTGCCAGCAGCCAAGGAGGGACAGGGGGCAGGTTGAATAGCAATCAGCCCCAGCATTTT
CDR3aa: CASSQGGTGGRLNSNQPQHF

d_gene: TRBD1
len: 14
v_gene: TRBV5-1
j_gene: TRBJ2-5
abundance: .
CDR3nt: TGCGCCAGCAGCTTGGCGTACAGGGGAGAGACCCAGTACTTC
CDR3aa: CASSLAYRGETQYF

d_gene: .
len: 14
v_gene: TRBV27
j_gene: TRBJ1-1
abundance: .
CDR3nt: TGTGCCAGCAGTTTCAGGAGGGGTAACACTGAAGCTTTCTTT
CDR3aa: CASSFRRGNTEAFF

d_gene: TRBD1
len: 15
v_gene: TRBV4-1
j_gene: TRBJ2-5
abundance: .
CDR3nt: TGCGCCAGCAGCCAAGCTGGGACAGGGCTTGGGACCCAGTACTTC
CDR3aa: CASSQAGTGLGTQYF

d_gene: TRBD1
len: 16
v_gene: TRBV4-3
j_gene: TRBJ1-2
abundance: .
CDR3nt: TGCGCCAGCAGCCAAAGGGCACAGGGGGTTAACTATGGCTACACCTTC
CDR3aa: CASSQRAQGVNYGYTF

d_gene: TRBD1
len: 15
v_gene: TRBV5-1
j_gene: TRBJ1-2
abundance: .
CDR3nt: TGCGCCAGCAGCTTCGGGACAGGAGGAATATATGGCTACACCTTC
CDR3aa: CASSFGTGGIYGYTF

d_gene: .
len: 14
v_gene: TRBV19
j_gene: TRBJ1-1
abundance: .
CDR3nt: TGTGCCAGTAGGACAGGAGGCATGGACCCTGAAGCTTTCTTT
CDR3aa: CASRTGGMDPEAFF

d_gene: .
len: 12
v_gene: TRBV30
j_gene: TRBJ2-5
abundance: .
CDR3nt: TGTGCCTGGAGTGTACGAGGGGAGACCCAGTACTTC
CDR3aa: CAWSVRGETQYF

d_gene: TRBD1
len: 13
v_gene: TRBV4-3
j_gene: TRBJ2-5
abundance: once
CDR3nt: TGCGCCAGCAGCCACGGGACAGCCGAGACCCAGTACTTC
CDR3aa: CASSHGTAETQYF

d_gene: .
len: 19
v_gene: TRBV7-8
j_gene: TRBJ2-1
abundance: .
CDR3nt: TGTGCCAGCAGCTTCCTAGGATCCCCACCCGGGAGCAGTGTCGCCGAGCAGTTCTTC
CDR3aa: CASSFLGSPPGSSVAEQFF

d_gene: TRBD1
len: 15
v_gene: TRBV9
j_gene: TRBJ1-1
abundance: .
CDR3nt: TGTGCCAGCAGCCCTCAGGGACAGTCGAACACTGAAGCTTTCTTT
CDR3aa: CASSPQGQSNTEAFF

d_gene: TRBD1
len: 14
v_gene: TRBV4-1
j_gene: TRBJ1-3
abundance: .
CDR3nt: TGCGCCAGCAGTTCCAGGGGGAGCGGAAACACCATATATTTT
CDR3aa: CASSSRGSGNTIYF

d_gene: .
len: 16
v_gene: TRBV5-6
j_gene: TRBJ1-3
abundance: .
CDR3nt: TGTGCCAGCAGCTTGTGGTCCGCCAGGCCTGGAAACACCATATATTTT
CDR3aa: CASSLWSARPGNTIYF

d_gene: .
len: 16
v_gene: TRBV14
j_gene: TRBJ1-2
abundance: .
CDR3nt: TGTGCCAGCAGCCAAACGTTTCGGGAACGGAACTATGGCTACACCTTC
CDR3aa: CASSQTFRERNYGYTF

d_gene: TRBD2
len: 14
v_gene: TRBV9
j_gene: TRBJ2-7
abundance: once
CDR3nt: TGTGCCAGCAGCGGTTTTGGGGGGGGATACGAGCAGTACTTC
CDR3aa: CASSGFGGGYEQYF

d_gene: .
len: 13
v_gene: TRBV18
j_gene: TRBJ1-1
abundance: .
CDR3nt: TGTGCCAGCTCACCTGTAGGGGGCACTGAAGCTTTCTTT
CDR3aa: CASSPVGGTEAFF

d_gene: .
len: 13
v_gene: TRBV6-5
j_gene: TRBJ1-2
abundance: few
CDR3nt: TGTGCCAGCAGTTACGACGGGAAGCATGGCTACACCTTC
CDR3aa: CASSYDGKHGYTF

d_gene: TRBD1
len: 15
v_gene: TRBV27
j_gene: TRBJ1-2
abundance: .
CDR3nt: TGTGCCAGCAGTTCGCACAGGGGCCCGGGCTATGGCTACACCTTC
CDR3aa: CASSSHRGPGYGYTF

d_gene: .
len: 14
v_gene: TRBV15
j_gene: TRBJ2-2
abundance: .
CDR3nt: TGTGCCACCAGCAGAGCAGGGGACACCGGGGAGCTGTTTTTT
CDR3aa: CATSRAGDTGELFF

d_gene: .
len: 16
v_gene: TRBV7-9
j_gene: TRBJ2-1
abundance: .
CDR3nt: TGTGCCAGCAGCCTTCTATTCGCCTCGAGTAACAATGAGCAGTTCTTC
CDR3aa: CASSLLFASSNNEQFF

d_gene: TRBD1
len: 15
v_gene: TRBV27
j_gene: TRBJ2-3
abundance: once
CDR3nt: TGTGCCAGCAGTAAGACAGGGTATAGCACAGATACGCAGTATTTT
CDR3aa: CASSKTGYSTDTQYF

d_gene: .
len: 14
v_gene: TRBV16
j_gene: TRBJ1-2
abundance: few
CDR3nt: TGTGCCAGCAGCCAGAAGCGAGATAACTATGGCTACACCTTC
CDR3aa: CASSQKRDNYGYTF

d_gene: .
len: 15
v_gene: TRBV4-1
j_gene: TRBJ1-4
abundance: .
CDR3nt: TGCGCCAGCAGCGAAAGACAGCAAACGGGTGAAAAACTGTTTTTT
CDR3aa: CASSERQQTGEKLFF

d_gene: .
len: 14
v_gene: TRBV4-2
j_gene: TRBJ1-4
abundance: .
CDR3nt: TGTGCCAGCAAAACCCAGGGAACTAATGAAAAACTGTTTTTT
CDR3aa: CASKTQGTNEKLFF

d_gene: TRBD2
len: 14
v_gene: TRBV7-9
j_gene: TRBJ2-7
abundance: .
CDR3nt: TGTGCCAGCAGGGCTAGCGGTAGCTCCTACGAGCAGTACTTC
CDR3aa: CASRASGSSYEQYF

d_gene: TRBD2
len: 22
v_gene: TRBV4-1
j_gene: TRBJ2-4
abundance: .
CDR3nt: TGCGCCAGCAGCCAATTTGGGGAGGTCGGGGGGGCAAGAATCCTAGCCAAAAACATTCAGTACTTC
CDR3aa: CASSQFGEVGGARILAKNIQYF

d_gene: TRBD1
len: 19
v_gene: TRBV28
j_gene: TRBJ1-2
abundance: .
CDR3nt: TGTGCCAGCAGTTTTTGGTCCCGGGGACAGCCGTCCCTCAACTATGGCTACACCTTC
CDR3aa: CASSFWSRGQPSLNYGYTF

d_gene: TRBD1
len: 12
v_gene: TRBV4-2
j_gene: TRBJ1-1
abundance: .
CDR3nt: TGTGCCAGCAGCCAAGAGAGGGGGCAAGCTTTCTTT
CDR3aa: CASSQERGQAFF

d_gene: TRBD2
len: 15
v_gene: TRBV7-2
j_gene: TRBJ2-1
abundance: .
CDR3nt: TGTGCCAGCAGCAGGGGTAGCGGGGGGTGGAATGAGCAGTTCTTC
CDR3aa: CASSRGSGGWNEQFF

d_gene: .
len: 12
v_gene: TRBV29-1
j_gene: TRBJ2-5
abundance: .
CDR3nt: TGCAGCGTTCCGGCAGGGAAAGAGACCCAGTACTTC
CDR3aa: CSVPAGKETQYF

d_gene: .
len: 15
v_gene: TRBV18
j_gene: TRBJ1-2
abundance: .
CDR3nt: TGTGCCAGCTCACCACCGGGGGCAGGCGACTATGGCTACACCTTC
CDR3aa: CASSPPGAGDYGYTF

d_gene: .
len: 14
v_gene: TRBV27
j_gene: TRBJ2-7
abundance: few
CDR3nt: TGTGCCAGCAGTTTGGCAGGGGTCCGGCACGAGCAGTACTTC
CDR3aa: CASSLAGVRHEQYF

d_gene: .
len: 14
v_gene: TRBV27
j_gene: TRBJ1-6
abundance: few
CDR3nt: TGTGCCAGCAAACAGAGCTCCTATAATTCACCCCTCCACTTT
CDR3aa: CASKQSSYNSPLHF

d_gene: TRBD1
len: 12
v_gene: TRBV29-1
j_gene: TRBJ1-5
abundance: .
CDR3nt: TGCAGCGTTGTACAGGGGGTTCAGCCCCAGCATTTT
CDR3aa: CSVVQGVQPQHF

d_gene: TRBD1
len: 13
v_gene: TRBV18
j_gene: TRBJ1-1
abundance: .
CDR3nt: TGTGCCAGCTCACCAGGGACAGGCGAATTTGATTTCTTT
CDR3aa: CASSPGTGEFDFF

d_gene: .
len: 13
v_gene: TRBV19
j_gene: TRBJ1-2
abundance: .
CDR3nt: TGTGCCAGTAGTGCAGAGACAGGCTATGGCTACACCTTC
CDR3aa: CASSAETGYGYTF

d_gene: .
len: 21
v_gene: TRBV14
j_gene: TRBJ2-6
abundance: .
CDR3nt: TGTGCCAGCAGCCAAGACGAACTCGTGGCAACCGGGGACTCTGGGGCCAACGTCCTGACTTTC
CDR3aa: CASSQDELVATGDSGANVLTF

d_gene: .
len: 15
v_gene: TRBV13
j_gene: TRBJ2-1
abundance: .
CDR3nt: TGTGCCAGCAGCCCAAAGATGACAAGCTACAATGAGCAGTTCTTC
CDR3aa: CASSPKMTSYNEQFF

d_gene: TRBD2
len: 15
v_gene: TRBV19
j_gene: TRBJ2-7
abundance: .
CDR3nt: TGTGCCAGTATCACGGGAGGCGGGGGGGCCCAAGAGCAGTACTTC
CDR3aa: CASITGGGGAQEQYF

d_gene: TRBD1
len: 20
v_gene: TRBV30
j_gene: TRBJ1-3
abundance: .
CDR3nt: TGTGCCTGGAGTAAGGCTTCCGGACAGGCGGTGGGGCTCTCTGGAAACACCATATATTTT
CDR3aa: CAWSKASGQAVGLSGNTIYF

d_gene: TRBD1
len: 14
v_gene: TRBV4-3
j_gene: TRBJ2-7
abundance: .
CDR3nt: TGCGCCAGCAGCCGCGGACAGGGGGCCTACGAGCAGTACTTC
CDR3aa: CASSRGQGAYEQYF

d_gene: .
len: 13
v_gene: TRBV7-2
j_gene: TRBJ2-1
abundance: .
CDR3nt: TGTGCCAGCAGCGTGACTGCTCCGGGTGAGCAGTTCTTC
CDR3aa: CASSVTAPGEQFF

d_gene: .
len: 15
v_gene: TRBV6-1
j_gene: TRBJ1-3
abundance: .
CDR3nt: TGTGCCAGCAGTGAATTAGACAGATGGGGAAACACCATATATTTT
CDR3aa: CASSELDRWGNTIYF